Listed below are T cell receptor beta chains from one sample, sequenced in a study of T-cell reconstitution after alpha-beta-depleted transplantation in children. A single record per CDR3 protein comes from TCRdb applying MiXCR to the PCR reads. Here the sample spans about 980,000 distinct CDR3 sequences, about 26% being singletons. This sample comprised PBMCs, mostly from graft donor cells, obtained 360 days after TCRalphabeta/CD19-depleted stem cell transplant. The receptors come from a boy under two years old who had a stem cell transplant for SCID, so the T cells may come from the graft donor. Each CDR3 is given with its conserved first and last residue. The D gene is left open where the match is weak. Only some rows state a clone size, as once, few, many or a class for expanded clones.

TRBV7-6,TRBJ1-3,few,NA,CASSIRSGFSGNTIYF,TGTGCCAGCAGCATTCGGTCAGGGTTCTCTGGAAACACCATATATTTT
TRBV20-1,TRBJ2-7,NA,NA,CSAWNSDLDYYEQYF,TGCAGTGCCTGGAATTCTGATTTAGACTACTACGAGCAGTACTTC
TRBV11-2,TRBJ2-5,few,TRBD2,CASSLLSITSGGSRETQYF,TGTGCCAGCAGCTTACTTAGTATCACTAGCGGGGGCAGTAGGGAGACCCAGTACTTC
TRBV12-3/TRBV12-4,TRBJ2-7,NA,TRBD2,CASSSPGLAAYEQYF,TGTGCCAGCAGCTCCCCGGGGCTAGCGGCTTACGAGCAGTACTTC
TRBV4-1,TRBJ2-7,NA,NA,CASSQSVVVDSSPYEQYF,TGCGCCAGCAGCCAATCTGTTGTCGTCGACTCCAGTCCCTACGAGCAGTACTTC
TRBV11-2,TRBJ2-1,many,TRBD2,CASSPGTSGGAYYNEQFF,TGTGCCAGCAGCCCCGGGACTAGCGGGGGGGCCTATTACAATGAGCAGTTCTTC
TRBV5-1,TRBJ1-4,few,TRBD1,CASRGTATNEKLFF,TGCGCCAGCAGAGGGACAGCAACTAATGAAAAACTGTTTTTT
TRBV3-1,TRBJ2-1,few,TRBD1,CASSPGQEPYNEQFF,TGTGCCAGCAGCCCTGGACAGGAACCATACAATGAGCAGTTCTTC
TRBV27,TRBJ2-2,NA,NA,CASTNQGPGELFF,TGTGCCAGCACAAACCAGGGCCCCGGGGAGCTGTTTTTT
TRBV12-3/TRBV12-4,TRBJ1-2,few,NA,CASSFSGVYGYTF,TGTGCCAGCAGTTTTTCAGGGGTTTATGGCTACACCTTC
TRBV27,TRBJ2-3,few,TRBD1,CASKTQGAARDTQYF,TGTGCCAGCAAAACACAGGGGGCGGCCCGGGATACGCAGTATTTT
TRBV7-6,TRBJ1-4,NA,NA,CASSLSKGGEKLFF,TGTGCCAGCAGCTTGTCCAAGGGGGGTGAAAAACTGTTTTTT
TRBV15,TRBJ2-5,NA,NA,CATSRAGTLQETQYF,TGTGCCACCAGCAGAGCCGGGACCCTCCAAGAGACCCAGTACTTC
TRBV6-1,TRBJ1-1,NA,NA,CASSPLDRNTEAFF,TGTGCCAGCAGCCCTCTGGACAGGAACACTGAAGCTTTCTTT
TRBV28,TRBJ2-1,few,NA,CASSSPFRNEQFF,TGTGCCAGCAGTTCGCCCTTCAGGAATGAGCAGTTCTTC
TRBV9,TRBJ1-5,NA,NA,CASSARGRRQPQHF,TGTGCCAGCAGCGCCAGAGGCCGCCGTCAGCCCCAGCATTTT
TRBV3-1,TRBJ2-1,NA,TRBD2,CATSTSGGSNEQFF,TGTGCCACCTCGACTAGCGGGGGATCCAATGAGCAGTTCTTC
TRBV5-1,TRBJ2-1,NA,NA,CASSWGPPDNEQFF,TGCGCCAGCAGCTGGGGACCCCCCGACAATGAGCAGTTCTTC
TRBV20-1,TRBJ2-3,NA,TRBD2,CSASVAGGNTDTQYF,TGCAGTGCTTCCGTAGCGGGGGGTAACACAGATACGCAGTATTTT
TRBV5-1,TRBJ2-1,few,NA,CASSLRDLNEQFF,TGCGCCAGCAGCTTGCGGGACCTCAATGAGCAGTTCTTC
TRBV11-1,TRBJ2-3,NA,NA,CASSFSGSPGDTQYF,TGTGCCAGCAGCTTTTCGGGTAGTCCAGGAGATACGCAGTATTTT
TRBV12-3/TRBV12-4,TRBJ1-3,NA,NA,CASTFTGNTIYF,TGTGCCAGCACTTTCACCGGAAACACCATATATTTT
TRBV27,TRBJ2-1,NA,NA,CASSLSGQVGEQFF,TGTGCCAGCAGTTTATCAGGCCAGGTAGGGGAGCAGTTCTTC
TRBV12-3/TRBV12-4,TRBJ1-2,NA,NA,CASAGDLYLNYGYTF,TGTGCCAGCGCAGGAGACCTGTACCTTAACTATGGCTACACCTTC